The text below deals with one T cell receptor (beta chain). Its antigen remains unknown. Each donor's status was that of a healthy bone marrow donor. Amplification used 60 Vbeta primers and 13 Jbeta primers. Generated by immunoSEQ multiplex PCR, the TCRdb table keeps only in-frame clones and is missing some. This table has some 150,000 clones, under 90% appearing once. The data were taken from a study of cytomegalovirus exposure and HLA in healthy donors. On the study more broadly: Previous work identified 120 million or so unique TCR beta sequences from around 200 million T cells. Tens of millions of unique TCR sequences came from HLA-typed donors in an early release. Study-wide findings and caveats: Most of the CMV-associated TCR beta chains (in a later analysis) appeared to be HLA-restricted.

V trimming: 9 bases; J trimming: 6 bases; junction bases outside the gene matches: 3. Germline V gene lookup returns CDR1 SEHNR and CDR2 FQNEAQ (reference sequence). The CDR3 sequence is 13 residues long. The sample comprised PBMCs. This sequence was found in a boy under 10 years old in good health and CMV-seronegative. The chain carries TRBV7-9 and TRBJ2-1, with 12 nucleotides matching TRBD2. The CDR3 coding sequence is TGTGCCAGGGAGACTAGCGGGAGCAATGAGCAGTTCTTC. Encoded protein: CARETSGSNEQFF.